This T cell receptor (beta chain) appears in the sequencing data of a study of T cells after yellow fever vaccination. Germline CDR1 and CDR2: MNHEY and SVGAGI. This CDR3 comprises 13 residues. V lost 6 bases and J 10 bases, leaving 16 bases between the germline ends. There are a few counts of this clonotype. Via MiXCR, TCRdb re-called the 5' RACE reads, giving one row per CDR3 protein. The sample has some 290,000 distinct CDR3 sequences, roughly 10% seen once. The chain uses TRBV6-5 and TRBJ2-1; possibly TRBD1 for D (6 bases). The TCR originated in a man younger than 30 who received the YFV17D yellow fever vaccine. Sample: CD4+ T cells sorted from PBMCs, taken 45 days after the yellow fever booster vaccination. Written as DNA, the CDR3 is TGTGCCAGCAGCCGAACCTCAGGGGAGGAGCAGTTCTTC. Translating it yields CASSRTSGEEQFF.